Listed below are T cell receptor beta chains from one sample, sequenced in a study of T cell responses to AZD1222 COVID-19 vaccine. Data came from immunoSEQ multiplex PCR; TCRdb stores just in-frame clones and leaves some out. In the table there are 100,000 to 150,000 clones, about 89% of which are singletons. The sample in question was peripheral blood, obtained on day 0 of MenACWY control vaccination. These receptors all stem from an adult in good health. Each CDR3 is given without its conserved first and last residue. Expanded clones are given a class, and other clones once, few, many or no size at all.

v_gene,j_gene,abundance,CDR3aa
TRBV10-1,TRBJ2-5,.,ASSESGGQETQY
TRBV19,TRBJ1-5,.,ASSIEPGFRNQPQH
TRBV3-1/TRBV3-2,TRBJ2-1,.,ASSQQGGSEQF
TRBV5-6,TRBJ2-1,.,ASSLVGLAGSIGQF
TRBV27,TRBJ1-1,.,ASSFATTMNTEAF
TRBV6-5,TRBJ1-2,.,ASRRPYDRYGYT
TRBV4-3,TRBJ2-1,.,ASSQDLAGSYNEQF
TRBV11-2,TRBJ2-7,few,ASSPRGQGYEQY
TRBV10-3,TRBJ1-2,.,AISPDRNYGYT
TRBV6-5,TRBJ2-6,.,ASRGAGANVLT
TRBV6-4,TRBJ2-1,many,ASSVSGAGQYNEQF
TRBV10-3,TRBJ2-1,.,AISEYGLAGVREQF
TRBV25-1,TRBJ1-1,.,ASSPWDRPNTEAF
TRBV6-5,TRBJ2-7,.,ASQILAGGAYEQY
TRBV10-2,TRBJ2-1,once,ASRPPPLAGGRSSYNEQF
TRBV2,TRBJ2-7,.,ASRQGNYEQY
TRBV7-8,TRBJ2-3,.,ASSYPSTDTQY
TRBV12-3/TRBV12-4,TRBJ2-1,.,ASFPESEQF
TRBV3-1/TRBV3-2,TRBJ2-7,.,ASSQASGYEQY
TRBV14,TRBJ1-6,.,ASSQTGPSSPLH
TRBV29-1,TRBJ2-7,.,SVGGLASGEQY
TRBV12-3/TRBV12-4,TRBJ1-2,.,ASSLPGNYGYT
TRBV7-8,TRBJ2-3,.,ASSLQSTDTQY
TRBV6-4,TRBJ2-2,.,ASTREEGTGELF
TRBV11-3,TRBJ2-1,.,ASSLGWTSVRKAQF
TRBV9,TRBJ2-7,once,ASSARDVPYFYEQY
TRBV7-3,TRBJ2-3,few,ASSLNAGGQDTQY
TRBV20-1,TRBJ1-5,once,SASNNGGGLSQPQH
TRBV6-6,TRBJ2-1,.,ASSSLRPNEQF
TRBV29-1,TRBJ2-4,once,SVQIKNIQY
TRBV11-3,TRBJ1-6,.,ASSFGTGTGLVSPLH
TRBV28,TRBJ2-1,.,ASSGDRGINEQF
TRBV7-8,TRBJ1-2,.,ASSLADPTRGYT
TRBV30,TRBJ1-1,.,AWSGGWTEAF
TRBV9,TRBJ2-3,.,ASSVGPPDTQY
TRBV29-1,TRBJ1-2,.,SVNRQLGGYT
TRBV6-6,TRBJ1-1,once,ASSHQWGDTEAF
TRBV11-2,TRBJ2-3,few,ASSLASSGSGDTQY
TRBV6-5,TRBJ2-5,once,ASSYSAGDQETQY
TRBV7-3,TRBJ2-1,.,ASSYREYNEQF
TRBV9,TRBJ1-3,.,ASSVVEVGNTIY
TRBV7-2,TRBJ2-1,once,ASSSAGVYNEQF
TRBV30,TRBJ1-2,.,AWLGAFRVGSNYGYT
TRBV27,TRBJ1-6,once,ASSLSWDLYNSPLH
TRBV19,TRBJ2-5,few,ASRGTGGGETQY
TRBV9,TRBJ2-1,.,ASSVVGTSPSEQF
TRBV27,TRBJ2-7,.,ASSWTSGRPSYEQY
TRBV19,TRBJ1-1,.,ASSMAKGRMNTEAF
TRBV7-9,TRBJ2-7,few,ASRPASSGRDEQY
TRBV6-5,TRBJ1-2,few,ASSYGSAGYGYT
TRBV4-3,TRBJ2-1,once,ASSQGTSGPSSYNEQF
TRBV6-5,TRBJ1-5,.,ASSYRGSNQPQH
TRBV3-1/TRBV3-2,TRBJ2-7,.,ASSLSRLAGGYEQY
TRBV6-4,TRBJ2-1,.,ASSDSPSGRGEQF
TRBV19,TRBJ1-5,once,ASIGLGNQPQH
TRBV7-6,TRBJ2-1,.,ASSSLLRGGYNEQF
TRBV4-1,TRBJ1-2,few,ASSQTPGTDYGYT